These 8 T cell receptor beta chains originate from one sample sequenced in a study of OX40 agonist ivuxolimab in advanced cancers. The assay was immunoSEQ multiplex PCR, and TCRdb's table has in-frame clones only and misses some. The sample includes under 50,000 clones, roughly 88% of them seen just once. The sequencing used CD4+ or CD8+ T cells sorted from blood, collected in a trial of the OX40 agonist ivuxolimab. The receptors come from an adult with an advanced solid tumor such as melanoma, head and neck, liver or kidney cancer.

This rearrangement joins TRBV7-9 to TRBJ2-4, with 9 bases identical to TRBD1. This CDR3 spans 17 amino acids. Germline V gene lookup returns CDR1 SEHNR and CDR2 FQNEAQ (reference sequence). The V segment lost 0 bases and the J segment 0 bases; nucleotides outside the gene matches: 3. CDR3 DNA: TGTGCCAGCAGCTTAGCGGGACAGGGTCTAGCCAAAAACATTCAGTACTTC. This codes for CASSLAGQGLAKNIQYF.

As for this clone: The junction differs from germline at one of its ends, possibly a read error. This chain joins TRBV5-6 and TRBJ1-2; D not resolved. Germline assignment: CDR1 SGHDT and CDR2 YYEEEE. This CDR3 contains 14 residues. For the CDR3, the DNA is TGTGCCAGCAGCTTGTTCCAGGTCGACTATGGCTGCACCTTC. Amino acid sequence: CASSLFQVDYGCTF.

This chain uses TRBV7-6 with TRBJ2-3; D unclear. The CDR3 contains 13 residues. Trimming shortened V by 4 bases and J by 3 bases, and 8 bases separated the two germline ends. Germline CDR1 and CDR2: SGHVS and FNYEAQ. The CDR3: CASSSRLTDTQYF. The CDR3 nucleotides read TGTGCCAGCAGCTCACGATTAACAGATACGCAGTATTTT.

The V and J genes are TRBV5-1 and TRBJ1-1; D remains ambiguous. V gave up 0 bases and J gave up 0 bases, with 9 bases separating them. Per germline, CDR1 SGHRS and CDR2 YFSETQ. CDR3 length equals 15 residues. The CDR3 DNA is TGCGCCAGCAGCTTGGTCTCGTCGCTGAACACTGAAGCTTTCTTT. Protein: CASSLVSSLNTEAFF.

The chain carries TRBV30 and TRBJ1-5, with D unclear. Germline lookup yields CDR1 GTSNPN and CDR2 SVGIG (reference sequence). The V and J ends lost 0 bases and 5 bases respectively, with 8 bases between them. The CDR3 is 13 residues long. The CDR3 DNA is TGTGCCTGGAGTGTACGAGGACATCAGCCCCAGCATTTT. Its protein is CAWSVRGHQPQHF.

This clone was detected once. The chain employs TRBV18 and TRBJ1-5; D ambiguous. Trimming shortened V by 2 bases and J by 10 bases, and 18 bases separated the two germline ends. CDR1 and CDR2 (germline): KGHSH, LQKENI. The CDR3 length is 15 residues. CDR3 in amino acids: CASSPSEGARGPQHF. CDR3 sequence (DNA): TGTGCCAGCTCACCATCCGAGGGTGCGCGGGGACCCCAGCATTTT.

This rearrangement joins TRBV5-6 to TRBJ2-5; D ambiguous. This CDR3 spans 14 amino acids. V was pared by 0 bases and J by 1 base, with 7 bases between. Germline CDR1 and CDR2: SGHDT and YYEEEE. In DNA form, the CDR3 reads TGTGCCAGCAGCTTGGGACGGCCCCAAGAGACCCAGTACTTC. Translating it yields CASSLGRPQETQYF.

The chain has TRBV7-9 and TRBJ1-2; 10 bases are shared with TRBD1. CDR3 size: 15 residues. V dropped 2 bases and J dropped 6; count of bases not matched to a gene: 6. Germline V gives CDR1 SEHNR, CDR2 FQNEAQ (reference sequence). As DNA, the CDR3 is TGTGCCAGCAGCTTACCCGGGACAGGGGCTGATGGCTACACCTTC. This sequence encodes CASSLPGTGADGYTF.